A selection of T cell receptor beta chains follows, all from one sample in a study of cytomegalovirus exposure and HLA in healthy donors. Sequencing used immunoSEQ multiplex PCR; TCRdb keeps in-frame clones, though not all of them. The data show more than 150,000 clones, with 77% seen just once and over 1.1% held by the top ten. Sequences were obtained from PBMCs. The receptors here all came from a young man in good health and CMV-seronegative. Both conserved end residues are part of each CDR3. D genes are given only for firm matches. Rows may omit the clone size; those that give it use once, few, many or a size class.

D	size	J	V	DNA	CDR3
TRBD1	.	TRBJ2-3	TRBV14	TGTGCCAGCAGCCAAGGGCACGGACAGGGGAGAACAGATACGCAGTATTTT	CASSQGHGQGRTDTQYF
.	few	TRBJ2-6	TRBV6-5	TGTGCCAGCAGGGGGGGACTCTCTGGGGCCAACGTCCTGACTTTC	CASRGGLSGANVLTF
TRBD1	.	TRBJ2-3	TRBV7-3	TGTGCCAGCAGCTTAACCCCAGGGGGAAGGACAGATACGCAGTATTTT	CASSLTPGGRTDTQYF
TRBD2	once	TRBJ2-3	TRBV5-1	TGCGCCAGCAGCTTAACTAGCGGGGTTAGCACAGATACGCAGTATTTT	CASSLTSGVSTDTQYF
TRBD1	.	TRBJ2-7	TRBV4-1	TGCGCCAGCAGCCAATGGCCCCAACAGGGGGCCTACGAGCAGTACTTC	CASSQWPQQGAYEQYF
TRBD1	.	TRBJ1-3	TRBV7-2	TGTGCCAGCAGCTTGGGACAGAGCTCTGGAAACACCATATATTTT	CASSLGQSSGNTIYF
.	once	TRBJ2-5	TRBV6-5	TGTGCCAGCAGTTACGGTGCGATTCGGGAGACCCAGTACTTC	CASSYGAIRETQYF
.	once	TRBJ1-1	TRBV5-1	TGCGCCAGCAGCTTCGTCAGTTACAACACTGAAGCTTTCTTT	CASSFVSYNTEAFF
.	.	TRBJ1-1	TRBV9	TGTGCCAGCAGCGTAACCGGGACAAGCACCGAAGCTTTCTTT	CASSVTGTSTEAFF
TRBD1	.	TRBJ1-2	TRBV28	TGTGCCAGCAGTTTCTCGACAGGGGTACGGTATGGCTACACCTTC	CASSFSTGVRYGYTF
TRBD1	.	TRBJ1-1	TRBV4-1	TGCGCCAGCAGCCACGTCGACAGGGAGAACACTGAAGCTTTCTTT	CASSHVDRENTEAFF
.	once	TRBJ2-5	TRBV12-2	TGTGCAAGCGGAGGGGGGGCAGGGGAGACCCAGTACTTC	CASGGGAGETQYF
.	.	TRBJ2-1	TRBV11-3	TGTGCCAGCAGCCAGCGGAATGAGCAGTTCTTC	CASSQRNEQFF
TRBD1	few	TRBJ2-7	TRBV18	TGTGCCAGCTCACCCTCCGGGACAGGGTCCTACGAGCAGTACTTC	CASSPSGTGSYEQYF
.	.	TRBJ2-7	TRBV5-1	TGCGCCAGCAGCCCGTCGGCAGGGTTGGAGTACGAGCAGTACTTC	CASSPSAGLEYEQYF
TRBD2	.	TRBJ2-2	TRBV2	TGTGCCAGCACAAGTCAGCGGGGAGGCACCGGGGAGCTGTTTTTT	CASTSQRGGTGELFF
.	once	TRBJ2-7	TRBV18	TGTGCCAGCTCACCAGAGCAAGCCCTAATCTACGAGCAGTACTTC	CASSPEQALIYEQYF
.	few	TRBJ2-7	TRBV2	TGTGCCAGCGCGGGCCGCTCCTACGAGCAGTACTTC	CASAGRSYEQYF
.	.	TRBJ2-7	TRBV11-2	TGTGCCAGCAGCCCACATTCCTACGAGCAGTACTTC	CASSPHSYEQYF
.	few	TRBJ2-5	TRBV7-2	TGTGCCAGCAGCTCCCGGACTCAGATGAGGACCCAGTACTTC	CASSSRTQMRTQYF
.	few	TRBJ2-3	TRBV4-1	TGCGCCGCCAGGTCCCGTGAGTGGGGCACAGATACGCAGTATTTT	CAARSREWGTDTQYF
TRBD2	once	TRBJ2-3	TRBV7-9	TGTGCCAGCAGCCTCCTAAGAGCGGGGGGCTGGGCAGATACGCAGTATTTT	CASSLLRAGGWADTQYF